This T cell receptor (beta chain) was observed in a study of blood T cell repertoires in COVID-19 (dated by TCRdb to 2018 to 2020). A note on the overall study: The collaborator samples originated in the United States, Italy and Spain and spanned the acute and convalescent phases of COVID-19. The samples were drawn from two sources: the first 160 participants of the ongoing ImmuneRACE study, and fewer than 1,500 subjects contributed by 6 global collaborators. Deeply sampled blood TCRbeta repertoires from subjects exposed to, actively infected with, or recovered from COVID-19 were included in the dataset. A freely available public database, intended as a resource for researchers studying the immune response to SARS-CoV-2, is where the repertoires were released. Where available, HLA class I and class II types were taken from metadata supplied by the sample provider and were not determined by assay-based typing. A de-identified subject ID, COVID-19 status, age in years and sex were almost always included in the sample metadata. The material from the prospective study consisted of cDNA or gDNA derived from T cells, B-cell-depleted T cells, or PBMCs. Broader findings and caveats from the paper: The amount of clinical and demographic metadata varied by source and participant and was provided uncurated.

The collaborating institutions used their own protocols to collect whole blood in K2EDTA tubes. For TCRbeta analysis, collaborators shipped samples in one of three forms: frozen whole blood, isolated PBMCs, or DNA extracted from either of those sample types. TCRbeta CDR3 regions were amplified from genomic DNA by means of the immunoSEQ Assay, a bias-controlled multiplex PCR. The authors' analysis ran thus. Within the assay, amplification of reference gene primers was used to estimate how many nucleated cells each sample contained. To quantify the absolute abundance of each unique TCRbeta CDR3 rearrangement, sequence reads were collapsed and filtered. For each sample, productive Simpson clonality was calculated as the square root of Simpson's diversity index over productive rearrangements. This is the immuneACCESS table as TCRdb keeps it, with only in-frame sequences that have V and J called. A part of the clones is gone; compared with another copy, unresolved V genes explain less than half, and the rest is unexplained. Clonal size and the V and J genes are those of that table, whereas D and trimming came from the DNA. This sample holds 80,000 to 95,000 clones; over 60% were observed only once. The ten largest clones add up to 15% to 20% of the sample.

V is shortened by 0 bases, J by 4 bases, and the region joining them spans 4 bases. Sequences SGHKS (CDR1) and YYEKEE (CDR2) are obtained from the germline V gene (reference sequence). Including cysteine and phenylalanine, the CDR3 has 13 amino acids. Only the CDR3 part of the read is kept: 39 bases, read in frame from the first base. Of note for this clone: The specificity of this receptor is unknown. Within one base of it there is no much larger clone, and no base qualities were kept.

The chain is made from TRBV5-5 and TRBJ2-2; the D gene lacks a confident call. The origin of this receptor is a woman over 75 with active or convalescent COVID-19. Sequences were obtained from peripheral blood. The CDR3 in this case is CASSLDLTGELFF. The DNA sequence follows: TGTGCCAGCAGCTTGGATCTCACCGGGGAGCTGTTTTTT.